Each of the 26 T cell receptor beta chains below was sequenced from the same sample in a study of T cells expressing NK-cell markers (dated by TCRdb to between 2020 and 2021). Libraries were built with 5' RACE. The listed sequencing device is Illumina HiSeq 2000. The reads underwent TCRdb reprocessing, giving one record for each CDR3 protein sequence and no DNA. The sample table includes some 390,000 distinct CDR3 sequences. Approximately 12% of the sample comes from the top ten. What was sequenced was blood T cells: a sorted CD56 or NKG2C T cell subset, CD4+ or CD8+ T cells, or bulk PBMC T cells (not recorded which). These receptors were obtained from a woman in her forties or fifties in good health. Donor details come from another sample of the same person, matched by shared clones.

The chain carries TRBV11-2 and TRBJ1-2; TCRdb picks TRBD1, but there is no DNA to check that call. Germline V gives CDR1 SGHAT, CDR2 FQNNGV. The CDR3 contains 14 residues. The CDR3 region is CASSLGGTYEGYTF.

The chain employs TRBV7-2 and TRBJ2-1; TCRdb outputs TRBD2, but without DNA this stays unchecked. Germline V gene sequence: CDR1 SGHTA, CDR2 FQGNSA. CDR3 length equals 15 residues. CDR3 sequence: CATKERVLAYNEQFF. The full variable domain, with the rest looked up from reference TRBV7-2 and TRBJ2-1, is GAGVSQSPSNKVTEKGKDVELRCDPISGHTALYWYRQSLGQGLEFLIYFQGNSAPDKSGLPSDRFSAERTGGSVSTLTIQRTQQEDSAVYLCATKERVLAYNEQFFGPGTRLTVL.

This chain joins TRBV29-1 and TRBJ2-1; TCRdb reports TRBD2, a call that lacks DNA to check it against. CDR1 and CDR2 from the germline V gene are SQVTM and ANQGSEA. The CDR3 is 13 residues long. This chain's CDR3 is CSAPDFSYNEQFF.

The chain employs TRBV19 and TRBJ2-3. Germline values: CDR1 LNHDA, CDR2 SQIVND (reference sequence). CDR3 length: 13 amino acids. The CDR3 spells CASSILGGDTQYF.

The CDR3 loop reads CASSLETQTQDTQYF. The rearrangement links TRBV7-9 to TRBJ2-3. Looked up from germline, CDR1 is SEHNR and CDR2 is FQNEAQ (reference sequence). The CDR3 totals 15 residues.

The chain carries TRBV14 and TRBJ2-7. The CDR3 is 13 amino acids. CDR1 and CDR2 from the germline V gene are SGHDN and FVKESK. The chain's CDR3 is CASSQDAPYEQYF.

The chain employs TRBV10-3 and TRBJ2-5. Looked up from germline, CDR1 is ENHRY and CDR2 is SYGVKD. The length of the CDR3 is 13 residues. The CDR3 sequence: CAISAVPQETQYF.

The chain employs TRBV10-3 and TRBJ2-1; TCRdb selects TRBD1, and the lack of DNA leaves this call unchecked. The CDR3 contains 13 residues. Germline-derived CDR1 and CDR2 are ENHRY and SYGVKD. The CDR3 loop reads CATREALANEQFF.

The chain uses TRBV27 and TRBJ2-2; the TCRdb call, TRBD1, lacks DNA for checking. CDR1 and CDR2 from the germline V gene are MNHEY and SMNVEV (reference sequence). The CDR3 sequence is 17 residues long. The CDR3 is CASSSYIRTGRPGELFF.

The V and J genes are TRBV25-1 and TRBJ1-6; with no DNA, the TCRdb D assignment of TRBD1 cannot be verified. Per germline, CDR1 MGHDK and CDR2 SYGVNS. CDR3 length: 13 amino acids. CDR3 amino acids: CATEQGSGSPLHF.

The rearrangement links TRBV18 to TRBJ1-1; TCRdb names TRBD1, which stays unverified in the absence of DNA. The germline CDR1 and CDR2 sequences are KGHSH and LQKENI. The CDR3 is 18 residues long. This chain's CDR3 is CASSPLDSGDGWNTEAFF.

The rearrangement uses TRBV25-1 and TRBJ2-1; checking the TCRdb D call of TRBD1 is not possible without DNA. CDR1 is MGHDK and CDR2 is SYGVNS in the germline V gene. The CDR3 consists of 13 residues. This chain's CDR3 is CASTGTGGFEQFF.

This sequence joins TRBV5-1 and TRBJ1-5; TCRdb indicates TRBD1, and absent DNA this call remains unverified. The CDR3 spans 13 residues. Germline V CDR1 and CDR2: SGHRS, YFSETQ. This chain's CDR3 is CASSLGQNQPQHF.

The chain links TRBV6-5 to TRBJ2-3; TCRdb picks TRBD2, but there is no DNA to check that call. CDR1 and CDR2 from the germline V gene are MNHEY and SVGAGI. The CDR3 runs to 13 residues. CDR3 protein: CASSYGVAGATDF.

The chain links TRBV18 to TRBJ2-2. From germline, CDR1 is KGHSH and CDR2 LQKENI. This CDR3 comprises 14 residues. The CDR3 region is CASSPFTATGELFF.

This chain links TRBV20-1 with TRBJ1-5; TCRdb reports TRBD1, a call that lacks DNA to check it against. CDR3 length: 13 amino acids. Per germline, CDR1 DFQATT and CDR2 SNEGSKA (reference sequence). The CDR3 region is CSARTAPDKPQHF.

This chain uses TRBV7-9 with TRBJ2-3; absent DNA, TCRdb's TRBD1 call cannot be checked. CDR3 size: 15 residues. Germline V gives CDR1 SEHNR, CDR2 FQNEAQ (reference sequence). CDR3 loop: CASSSDGASTDTQYF. The full variable domain, rest sourced from reference TRBV7-9 and TRBJ2-3, is DTGVSQNPRHKITKRGQNVTFRCDPISEHNRLYWYRQTLGQGPEFLTYFQNEAQLEKSRLLSDRFSAERPKGSFSTLEIQRTEQGDSAMYLCASSSDGASTDTQYFGPGTRLTVL.

V is TRBV28 and J is TRBJ2-3; TCRdb selects TRBD2, and the lack of DNA leaves this call unchecked. The CDR3 covers 13 residues. Germline lookup yields CDR1 MDHEN and CDR2 SYDVKM. The CDR3 region is CASQGLHEDTQYF.

The chain couples TRBV29-1 to TRBJ2-7; TCRdb's assignment of TRBD2 cannot be checked, as there is no DNA. Germline CDR1 SQVTM, CDR2 ANQGSEA. The CDR3 sequence is 14 residues long. This CDR3 reads CSVERREGSYEQYF.

The chain couples TRBV5-1 to TRBJ2-2; TCRdb returns TRBD1, unconfirmable since there is no DNA. Germline CDR1 and CDR2: SGHRS and YFSETQ. The CDR3 is made up of 14 amino acids. The chain's CDR3 is CASSETGMTGELFF.

The rearrangement uses TRBV5-1 and TRBJ2-1; TCRdb outputs TRBD2, but without DNA this stays unchecked. The V gene's germline CDR1 is SGHRS and CDR2 YFSETQ. The CDR3 runs to 16 residues. CDR3 residues: CASSLDLAGRANEQFF.

The chain is built from TRBV5-6 and TRBJ2-1; TCRdb's D call of TRBD1 is untestable without DNA. The CDR3 sequence is 16 residues long. Germline V gives CDR1 SGHDT, CDR2 YYEEEE. This chain's CDR3 is CASRITTAILYNEQFF.

The gene calls are TRBV12-3 or TRBV12-4 and TRBJ1-1; the TCRdb D gene call, TRBD1, has no DNA to confirm it. The CDR3 is made up of 13 amino acids. CDR3 region: CASTAGVNTEAFF.

The rearrangement links TRBV10-3 to TRBJ2-3. From germline, CDR1 is ENHRY and CDR2 SYGVKD. CDR3 size: 14 residues. CDR3 protein: CAISQYQGTDTQYF.

The V gene is TRBV11-2, the J gene TRBJ1-1; TCRdb selects TRBD1, and the lack of DNA leaves this call unchecked. CDR1 is SGHAT and CDR2 is FQNNGV in the germline V gene. This CDR3 has 13 residues. This CDR3 is CASSLAGGGEAFF.

This chain connects TRBV7-8 to TRBJ1-6; as DNA is missing, the TRBD1 call by TCRdb cannot be tested. Germline V gene data show CDR1 as SGHVS and CDR2 as FQNEAQ. The CDR3 has 17 residues. This chain's CDR3 is CASSLVGGSSYNSPLHF.